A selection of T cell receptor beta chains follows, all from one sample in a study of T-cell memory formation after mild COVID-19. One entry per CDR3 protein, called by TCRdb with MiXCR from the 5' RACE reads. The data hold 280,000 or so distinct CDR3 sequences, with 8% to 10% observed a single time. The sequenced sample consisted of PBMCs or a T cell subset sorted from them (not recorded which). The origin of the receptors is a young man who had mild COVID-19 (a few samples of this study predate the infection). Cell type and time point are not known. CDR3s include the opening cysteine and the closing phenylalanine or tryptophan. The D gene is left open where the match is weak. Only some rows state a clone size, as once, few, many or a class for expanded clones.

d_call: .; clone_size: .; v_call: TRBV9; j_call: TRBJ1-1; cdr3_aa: CASSEGRNTEAFF; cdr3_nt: TGTGCCAGCAGCGAGGGGAGAAACACTGAAGCTTTCTTT
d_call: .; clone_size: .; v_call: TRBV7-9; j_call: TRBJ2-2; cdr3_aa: CASSPRGGARTGELFF; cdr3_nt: TGTGCCAGCAGCCCGCGTGGGGGGGCGCGGACCGGGGAGCTGTTTTTT
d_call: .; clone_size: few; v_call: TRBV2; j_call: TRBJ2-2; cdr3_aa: CASYFSGEMFF; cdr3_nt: TGTGCCAGTTACTTCTCCGGGGAGATGTTTTTT
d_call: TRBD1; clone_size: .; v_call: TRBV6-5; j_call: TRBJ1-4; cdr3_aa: CASSYSYRGVEKLFF; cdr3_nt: TGTGCCAGCAGTTACTCGTACAGGGGGGTCGAGAAACTGTTTTTT
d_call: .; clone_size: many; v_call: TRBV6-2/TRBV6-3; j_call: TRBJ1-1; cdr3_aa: CASSSHTEAFF; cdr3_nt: TGTGCCAGCAGTTCTCACACTGAAGCTTTCTTT
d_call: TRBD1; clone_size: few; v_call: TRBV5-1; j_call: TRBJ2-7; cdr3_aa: CASSPRQGSAYEQYF; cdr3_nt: TGCGCCAGCAGCCCCCGACAGGGGAGCGCCTACGAGCAGTACTTC
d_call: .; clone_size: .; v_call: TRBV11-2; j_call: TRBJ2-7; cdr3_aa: CASSLDLQEQYF; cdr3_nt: TGTGCCAGCAGCTTAGATTTACAGGAGCAGTACTTC
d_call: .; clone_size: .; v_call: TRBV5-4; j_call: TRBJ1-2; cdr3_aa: CASSFAGNDGYTF; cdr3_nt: TGTGCCAGCAGCTTCGCAGGGAATGACGGCTACACCTTC
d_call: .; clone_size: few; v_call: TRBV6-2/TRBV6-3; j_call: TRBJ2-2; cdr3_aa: CASSPQGTAGELFF; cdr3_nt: TGTGCCAGCAGTCCCCAGGGGACGGCCGGGGAGCTGTTTTTT
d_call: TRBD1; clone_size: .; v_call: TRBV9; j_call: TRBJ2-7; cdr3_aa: CASSVGGGQGSYEQYF; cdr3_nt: TGTGCCAGCAGCGTAGGAGGGGGACAGGGTAGCTACGAGCAGTACTTC
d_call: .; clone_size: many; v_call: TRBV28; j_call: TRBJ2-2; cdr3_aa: CASRRSPGELFF; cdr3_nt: TGTGCCAGCAGACGGTCCCCCGGGGAGCTGTTTTTT
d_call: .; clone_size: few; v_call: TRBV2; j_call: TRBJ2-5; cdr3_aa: CASSVFEETQYF; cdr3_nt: TGTGCCAGCAGTGTCTTTGAAGAGACCCAGTACTTC
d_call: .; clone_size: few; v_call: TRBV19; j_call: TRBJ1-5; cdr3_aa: CASSPDSYNQPQHF; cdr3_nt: TGTGCCAGTAGTCCCGACAGCTACAATCAGCCCCAGCATTTT
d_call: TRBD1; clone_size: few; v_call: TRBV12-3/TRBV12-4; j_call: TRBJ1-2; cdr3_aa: CASSPRPDRVGYTF; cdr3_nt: TGTGCCAGCAGCCCCAGACCAGACAGGGTTGGCTACACCTTC
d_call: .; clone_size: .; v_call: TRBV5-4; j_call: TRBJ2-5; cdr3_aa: CASSRGETETQYF; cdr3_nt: TGTGCCAGCAGCCGCGGGGAAACGGAGACCCAGTACTTC
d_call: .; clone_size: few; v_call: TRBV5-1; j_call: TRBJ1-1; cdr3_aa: CASSFLSGDSGTEAFF; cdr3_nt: TGCGCCAGCAGCTTCCTTTCCGGGGACTCGGGGACTGAAGCTTTCTTT
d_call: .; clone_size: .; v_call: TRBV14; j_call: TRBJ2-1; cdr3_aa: CASSHDDRREQFF; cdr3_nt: TGTGCCAGCAGCCACGACGACAGGCGGGAGCAGTTCTTC
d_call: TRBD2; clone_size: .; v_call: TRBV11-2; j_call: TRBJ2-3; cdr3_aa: CASSLAGGLFTDTQYF; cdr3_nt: TGTGCCAGCAGCTTAGCGGGGGGGCTCTTCACAGATACGCAGTATTTT
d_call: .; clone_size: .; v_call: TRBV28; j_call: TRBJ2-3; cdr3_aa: CASSLNKRDTQYF; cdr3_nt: TGTGCCAGCAGTCTCAACAAGCGAGATACGCAGTATTTT
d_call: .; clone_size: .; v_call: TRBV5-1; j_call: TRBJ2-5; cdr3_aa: CASSLVPGVQETQYF; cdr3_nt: TGCGCCAGCAGCTTGGTACCGGGGGTCCAAGAGACCCAGTACTTC
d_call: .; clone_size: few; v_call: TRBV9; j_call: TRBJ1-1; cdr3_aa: CASSVEMRGIQNTEAFF; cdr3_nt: TGTGCCAGCAGCGTAGAAATGCGGGGGATCCAGAACACTGAAGCTTTCTTT
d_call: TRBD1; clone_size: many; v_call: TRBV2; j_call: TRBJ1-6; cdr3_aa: CASTTRDRVKSPLHF; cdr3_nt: TGTGCCAGCACTACCCGGGACAGGGTCAAATCACCCCTCCACTTT
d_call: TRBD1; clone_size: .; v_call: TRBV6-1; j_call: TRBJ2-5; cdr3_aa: CASTGQGARETQYF; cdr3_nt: TGTGCCAGCACAGGACAGGGGGCCCGCGAGACCCAGTACTTC
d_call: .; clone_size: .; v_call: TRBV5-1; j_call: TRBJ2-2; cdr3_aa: CASSHGSGSGGELFF; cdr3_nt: TGCGCCAGCAGCCATGGATCTGGGAGCGGCGGGGAGCTGTTTTTT
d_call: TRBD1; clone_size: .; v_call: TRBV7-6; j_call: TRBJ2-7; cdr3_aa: CASSSGQGGTYEQYF; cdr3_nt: TGTGCCAGCAGCTCGGGACAGGGTGGGACCTACGAGCAGTACTTC
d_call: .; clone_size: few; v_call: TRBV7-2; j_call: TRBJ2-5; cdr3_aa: CASSLGRGWQETQYF; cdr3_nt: TGTGCCAGCAGCTTAGGGAGGGGGTGGCAAGAGACCCAGTACTTC
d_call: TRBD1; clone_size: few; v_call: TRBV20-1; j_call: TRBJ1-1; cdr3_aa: CSAANRGPNTEAFF; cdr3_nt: TGCAGTGCGGCGAACAGGGGCCCGAACACTGAAGCTTTCTTT
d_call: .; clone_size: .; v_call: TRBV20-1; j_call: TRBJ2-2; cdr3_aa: CSAAGTGELFF; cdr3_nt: TGCAGTGCCGCGGGCACCGGGGAGCTGTTTTTT
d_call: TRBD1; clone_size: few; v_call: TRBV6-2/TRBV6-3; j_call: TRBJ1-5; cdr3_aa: CASRQGSSQPQHF; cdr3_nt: TGTGCCAGCAGACAGGGGTCAAGTCAGCCCCAGCATTTT
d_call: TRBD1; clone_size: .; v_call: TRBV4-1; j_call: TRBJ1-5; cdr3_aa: CASSPDRASNQPQHF; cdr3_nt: TGCGCCAGCAGCCCTGACAGGGCAAGCAATCAGCCCCAGCATTTT
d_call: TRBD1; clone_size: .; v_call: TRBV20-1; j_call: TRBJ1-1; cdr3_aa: CSAIRDRGIHRAF; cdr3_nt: TGCAGTGCTATACGGGACAGGGGAATTCACCGGGCGTTT
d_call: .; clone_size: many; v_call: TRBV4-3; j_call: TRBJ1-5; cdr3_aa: CASSQDGGLNQPQHF; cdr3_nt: TGCGCCAGCAGCCAAGATGGGGGACTTAATCAGCCCCAGCATTTT
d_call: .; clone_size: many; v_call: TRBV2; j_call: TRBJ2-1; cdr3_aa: CAILSAGARNEQFF; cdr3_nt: TGTGCCATCCTCAGTGCGGGGGCCAGGAATGAGCAGTTCTTC
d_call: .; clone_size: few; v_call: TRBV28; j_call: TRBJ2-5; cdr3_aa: CASSPAGTQYF; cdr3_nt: TGTGCCAGCAGTCCCGCGGGAACCCAGTACTTC
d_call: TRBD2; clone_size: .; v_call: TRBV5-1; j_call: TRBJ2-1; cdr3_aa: CASSDTRTSGAATNEQFF; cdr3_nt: TGCGCCAGCAGCGACACCCGGACTAGCGGGGCGGCAACGAATGAGCAGTTCTTC
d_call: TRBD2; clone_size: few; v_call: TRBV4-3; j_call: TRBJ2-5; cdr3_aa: CASSQDPTGSASGGQETQYF; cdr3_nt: TGCGCCAGCAGCCAAGATCCGACAGGGTCCGCTAGCGGGGGCCAAGAGACCCAGTACTTC
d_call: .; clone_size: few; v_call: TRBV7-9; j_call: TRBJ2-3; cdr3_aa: CASSTLKRDPVDTQYF; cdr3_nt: TGTGCCAGCAGCACCCTAAAACGGGATCCGGTAGATACGCAATATTTT
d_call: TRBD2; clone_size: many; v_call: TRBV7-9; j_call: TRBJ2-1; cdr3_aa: CASSLRVGTSGERRYNEQFF; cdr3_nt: TGTGCCAGCAGCTTAAGGGTCGGGACTAGCGGGGAAAGAAGATACAATGAGCAGTTCTTC
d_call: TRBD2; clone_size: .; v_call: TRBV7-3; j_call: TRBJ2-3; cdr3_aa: CASSLWTSDTQYF; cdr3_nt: TGTGCCAGCAGCTTATGGACTAGCGACACGCAGTATTTT
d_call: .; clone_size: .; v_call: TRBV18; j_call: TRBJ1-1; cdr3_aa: CASSPPSGARATEAFF; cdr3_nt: TGTGCCAGCTCACCACCGTCAGGGGCGCGGGCCACTGAAGCTTTCTTT
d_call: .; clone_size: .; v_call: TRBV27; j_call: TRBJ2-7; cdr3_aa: CASRRTETYEQYF; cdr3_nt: TGTGCCAGCAGGCGTACAGAGACCTACGAGCAGTACTTC
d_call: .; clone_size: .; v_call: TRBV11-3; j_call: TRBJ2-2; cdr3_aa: CASSLEHSGVGELFF; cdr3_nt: TGTGCCAGCAGCTTAGAACACTCGGGAGTCGGGGAGCTGTTTTTT
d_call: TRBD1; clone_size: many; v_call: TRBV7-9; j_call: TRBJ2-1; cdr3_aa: CASSERGREQFF; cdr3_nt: TGTGCCAGCAGCGAAAGGGGGCGTGAGCAGTTCTTC
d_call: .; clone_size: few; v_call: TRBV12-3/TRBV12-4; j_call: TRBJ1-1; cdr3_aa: CASRGVETEAFF; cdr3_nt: TGTGCCAGCAGGGGAGTAGAGACTGAAGCTTTCTTT
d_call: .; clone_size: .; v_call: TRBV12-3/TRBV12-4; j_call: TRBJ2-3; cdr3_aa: CASSYRSGARSTDTQYF; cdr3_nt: TGTGCCAGCAGCTACCGCTCCGGAGCGAGAAGCACAGATACGCAGTATTTT
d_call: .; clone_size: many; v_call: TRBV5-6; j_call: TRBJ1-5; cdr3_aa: CASSLGVQPQHF; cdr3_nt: TGTGCCAGCAGCTTGGGGGTACAGCCCCAGCATTTT
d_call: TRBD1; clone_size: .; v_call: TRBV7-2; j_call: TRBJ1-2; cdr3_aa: CASSPDRGRVGGYTF; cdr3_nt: TGTGCCAGCAGCCCGGACAGGGGGCGAGTGGGGGGCTACACCTTC
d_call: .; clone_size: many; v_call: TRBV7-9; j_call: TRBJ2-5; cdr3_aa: CASSLQGFGETQYF; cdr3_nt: TGTGCCAGCAGCTTACAGGGTTTTGGGGAGACCCAGTACTTC
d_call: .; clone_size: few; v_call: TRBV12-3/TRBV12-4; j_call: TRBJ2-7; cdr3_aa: CASSLSRLGEQYF; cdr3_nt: TGTGCCAGCAGTCTCTCCCGGCTGGGGGAGCAGTACTTC
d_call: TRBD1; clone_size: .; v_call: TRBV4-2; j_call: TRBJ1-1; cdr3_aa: CASSPPDRADTEAFF; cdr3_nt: TGTGCCAGCAGCCCACCGGACAGGGCGGACACTGAAGCTTTCTTT
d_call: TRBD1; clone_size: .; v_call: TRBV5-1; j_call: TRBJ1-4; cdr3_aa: CASSLGQGASEKLFF; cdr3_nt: TGCGCCAGCAGCTTGGGACAGGGGGCGAGTGAAAAACTGTTTTTT
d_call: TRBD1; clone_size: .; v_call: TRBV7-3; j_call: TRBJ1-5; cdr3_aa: CASSPRQGAEDQPQHF; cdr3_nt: TGTGCCAGCAGCCCGCGACAGGGGGCGGAGGATCAGCCCCAGCATTTT
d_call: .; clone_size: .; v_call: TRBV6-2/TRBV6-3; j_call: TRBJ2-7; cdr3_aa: CASSRQTYEQYF; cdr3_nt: TGTGCCAGCAGTCGACAGACCTACGAGCAGTACTTC
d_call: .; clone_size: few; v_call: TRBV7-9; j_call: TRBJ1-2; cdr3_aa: CASSSPVRDTNPYGYTF; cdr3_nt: TGTGCCAGCAGCTCACCTGTCAGGGACACTAACCCCTATGGCTACACCTTC
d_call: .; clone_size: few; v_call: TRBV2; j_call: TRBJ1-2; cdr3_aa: CASSDGTTRGYGYTF; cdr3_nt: TGTGCCAGCAGTGACGGGACCACTCGAGGCTATGGCTACACCTTC
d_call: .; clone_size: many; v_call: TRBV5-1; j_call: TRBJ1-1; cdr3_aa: CASSLIGREDTEAFF; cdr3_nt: TGCGCCAGCAGCCTGATAGGGAGGGAGGACACTGAAGCTTTCTTT